The following is a T cell receptor (beta chain) sequence with its context. As handled by the study authors: Reference gene primer amplification yielded estimated nucleated cell counts. Method: immunoSEQ multiplex PCR; TCRdb's copy keeps in-frame clones and lacks some. V and J calls and clone size are copied from that table; D and trimming were computed from the DNA. The sample yields approximately 32,000 clones, 70% to 90% seen once. This sample stems from a study of blood T cell repertoires in COVID-19. Study-wide background: Sites in the United States, Italy and Spain provided acute and convalescent COVID-19 samples. The cDNA or gDNA used as material had been derived from T cells, B-cell-depleted T cells, or PBMCs.

Per the germline V gene, CDR1 is SQVTM and CDR2 is ANQGSEA. This CDR3 contains 16 residues. V was clipped by 2 bases and J by 9 bases; unmatched bases: 11. The sequence was obtained from a woman aged 70-85 years with active COVID-19. Sequenced sample: peripheral blood. The chain combines TRBV29-1 with TRBJ2-1; 12 nucleotides line up with TRBD2. Written as DNA, the CDR3 is TGCAGCGTTGAACGCGCACTAGCGGGGGGTGCGGGTGAGCAGTTCTTC. This sequence encodes CSVERALAGGAGEQFF.